Listed below are T cell receptor beta chains from one sample, sequenced in a study of cytomegalovirus exposure and HLA in healthy donors. The protocol was immunoSEQ multiplex PCR, while the TCRdb copy is restricted to in-frame clones and leaves out a portion. The sample contains about 190,000 clones, over 70% of which appear only once. Sequenced material: PBMCs. These receptors all stem from a woman between 18 and 29 years old in good health and CMV-seronegative. CDR3s leave out the opening cysteine and the closing phenylalanine or tryptophan. The D gene is left open where the match is weak.

j_call d_call v_call cdr3_aa
TRBJ2-5 . TRBV18 ASSPMVVVQETQY
TRBJ2-5 . TRBV4-1 ASSQVTGGIETQY
TRBJ2-7 . TRBV5-1 ASQEGTSYEQY
TRBJ2-1 TRBD1 TRBV13 ASSLRQDRDNEQF
TRBJ1-1 TRBD1 TRBV4-2 ASSQRTGGTEAF
TRBJ1-6 . TRBV6-1 ASSAAGGYNSPLH
TRBJ1-5 TRBD1 TRBV28 ASSLPEGQAAQPQH
TRBJ1-1 TRBD1 TRBV29-1 SVAGQGDTEAF
. TRBD1 TRBV2 ASSEVGWTGVLHEQY
TRBJ1-6 . TRBV6-6 ASTTGGNSPLH
TRBJ2-7 TRBD2 TRBV2 ASSTAGAPSYEQY
TRBJ2-4 TRBD1 TRBV19 ASSPKRDRGENIQY
TRBJ1-6 TRBD1 TRBV5-1 ASSSRLQGPESPLH
TRBJ2-5 TRBD1 TRBV19 ASSTYPGTGIQETQY
TRBJ2-7 . TRBV4-2 ASSQDRGTLIYEQY